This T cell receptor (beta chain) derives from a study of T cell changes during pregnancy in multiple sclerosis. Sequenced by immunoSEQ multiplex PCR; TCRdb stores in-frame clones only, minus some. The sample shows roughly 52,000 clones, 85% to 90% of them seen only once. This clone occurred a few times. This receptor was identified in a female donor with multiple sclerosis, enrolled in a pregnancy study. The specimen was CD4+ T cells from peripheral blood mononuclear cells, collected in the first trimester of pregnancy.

The CDR3 nucleotides are TGTGCCAGCAACGCAGGGGGGAATAACTATGGCTACACCTTC. Translation gives CASNAGGNNYGYTF. The chain joins TRBV28 to TRBJ1-2; 7 positions agree with TRBD1. From germline, CDR1 is MDHEN and CDR2 SYDVKM. The CDR3 length is 14 residues. V trimming: 7 bases; J trimming: 1 base; junction bases outside the gene matches: 6.